A selection of T cell receptor beta chains follows, all from one sample in a study of T cells after yellow fever vaccination. TCRdb itself ran the 5' RACE reads through MiXCR, one entry per CDR3 protein. The sample contains hundreds of thousands of distinct CDR3 sequences, around an eighth of which appear only once. The sample in question was PBMCs, obtained on the day of the yellow fever booster vaccination. Source of these receptors: a man aged 30-40 years who received the YFV17D yellow fever vaccine. CDR3s include the opening cysteine and the closing phenylalanine or tryptophan. D genes are given only for firm matches. Only part of the rows carry a size: once, few, many, or a class if the clone is expanded.

d_call	v_call	clone_size	j_call	cdr3_aa	cdr3_nt
TRBD1	TRBV11-2	-	TRBJ2-7	CASSFGTGRSYEQYF	TGTGCCAGCAGCTTCGGGACAGGCCGATCCTACGAGCAGTACTTC
-	TRBV27	-	TRBJ2-6	CASSFRGASGANVLTF	TGTGCCAGCAGTTTCAGGGGAGCCTCTGGGGCCAACGTCCTGACTTTC
TRBD2	TRBV7-3	-	TRBJ2-3	CASSKTGTSGRGPTDTQYF	TGTGCCAGCAGCAAAACCGGGACTAGCGGGAGAGGGCCCACAGATACGCAGTATTTT
-	TRBV6-5	once	TRBJ2-7	CASSSENYEQYF	TGTGCCAGCAGTTCCGAGAACTACGAGCAGTACTTC
-	TRBV6-1	-	TRBJ1-5	CASSHGGTGNQPQHF	TGTGCCAGCAGCCACGGGGGGACGGGCAATCAGCCCCAGCATTTT
-	TRBV2	-	TRBJ2-7	CASKRGSGAHEQYF	TGTGCCAGCAAGAGGGGGAGTGGGGCCCACGAGCAGTACTTC
-	TRBV29-1	-	TRBJ2-6	CSILQGSSGANVLTF	TGCAGTATATTACAGGGAAGCTCTGGGGCCAACGTCCTGACTTTC
TRBD2	TRBV13	few	TRBJ2-7	CASSLGGTSGLSSYEQYF	TGTGCCAGCAGCTTAGGTGGGACTAGCGGACTGAGCTCCTACGAGCAGTACTTC
-	TRBV6-2/TRBV6-3	-	TRBJ2-7	CASSYQRVKISYEQYF	TGTGCCAGCAGTTATCAGAGGGTCAAAATTTCCTACGAGCAGTACTTC
TRBD2	TRBV11-2	few	TRBJ2-3	CASSLTGLAGAWTDTQYF	TGTGCCAGCAGCTTGACAGGACTAGCGGGAGCTTGGACAGATACGCAGTATTTT
-	TRBV24-1	-	TRBJ2-3	CATSATDGKGTDTQYF	TGTGCCACCAGTGCAACCGACGGGAAGGGGACAGATACGCAGTATTTT
-	TRBV5-5	few	TRBJ1-4	CASSSPWGGSNEKLFF	TGTGCCAGCAGCTCCCCCTGGGGAGGATCTAATGAAAAACTGTTTTTT
-	TRBV20-1	few	TRBJ2-1	CSARVPQGVADFPGIF	TGCAGTGCTAGAGTCCCTCAGGGGGTAGCGGATTTCCCGGGGATCTTC
-	TRBV15	-	TRBJ2-1	CATSIRTREQFF	TGTGCCACCAGCATTAGGACCAGGGAGCAGTTCTTC
TRBD1	TRBV20-1	-	TRBJ1-5	CSARDQDRYQHQHF	TGCAGTGCTAGAGACCAGGACAGGTATCAGCACCAGCATTTT
TRBD2	TRBV19	-	TRBJ2-7	CASSKLAGERRQYF	TGTGCCAGTAGCAAACTAGCGGGAGAGCGACGGCAGTACTTC
TRBD2	TRBV14	-	TRBJ2-7	CASSQDRGGRGLIYEQYF	TGTGCCAGCAGCCAAGATCGGGGCGGGAGGGGACTAATCTACGAGCAGTACTTC
-	TRBV7-9	-	TRBJ2-1	CASSPREARYNEQFF	TGTGCCAGCAGCCCCCGCGAGGCCAGGTACAATGAGCAGTTCTTC
-	TRBV5-1	few	TRBJ2-1	CASSSGVSYNEQFF	TGCGCCAGCAGTTCGGGGGTTTCCTACAATGAGCAGTTCTTC
TRBD2	TRBV20-1	-	TRBJ2-1	CSARGSGRYNEQFF	TGCAGTGCTAGGGGTAGCGGGAGGTACAATGAGCAGTTCTTC
TRBD2	TRBV7-2	-	TRBJ2-1	CASSFLAGGLTYNEQFF	TGTGCCAGCAGCTTTTTAGCGGGAGGGCTTACCTACAATGAGCAGTTCTTC
-	TRBV7-8	few	TRBJ1-4	CASSHGINEKLFF	TGTGCCAGCAGCCACGGCATTAATGAAAAACTGTTTTTT
-	TRBV4-1	-	TRBJ2-3	CASSQERTGRSTDTQYF	TGCGCCAGCAGCCAAGAGCGCACAGGGCGAAGCACAGATACGCAGTATTTT
TRBD1	TRBV12-3/TRBV12-4	-	TRBJ2-5	CASRTTGVETQYF	TGTGCCAGCAGAACTACAGGGGTGGAGACCCAGTACTTC
-	TRBV7-2	-	TRBJ2-4	CASSLGGKNIQYF	TGTGCCAGCAGCTTAGGGGGAAAAAACATTCAGTACTTC
-	TRBV12-5	few	TRBJ2-2	CASGWGKGGWTGELFF	TGTGCTAGTGGTTGGGGAAAAGGGGGATGGACCGGGGAGCTGTTTTTT
-	TRBV12-3/TRBV12-4	-	TRBJ2-4	CASSSTVIAKNIQYF	TGTGCCAGCAGTTCGACCGTTATAGCCAAAAACATTCAGTACTTC
-	TRBV5-1	-	TRBJ2-4	CASSSQGLEVDIQYF	TGCGCCAGCAGCTCCCAGGGGCTGGAGGTGGACATTCAGTACTTC